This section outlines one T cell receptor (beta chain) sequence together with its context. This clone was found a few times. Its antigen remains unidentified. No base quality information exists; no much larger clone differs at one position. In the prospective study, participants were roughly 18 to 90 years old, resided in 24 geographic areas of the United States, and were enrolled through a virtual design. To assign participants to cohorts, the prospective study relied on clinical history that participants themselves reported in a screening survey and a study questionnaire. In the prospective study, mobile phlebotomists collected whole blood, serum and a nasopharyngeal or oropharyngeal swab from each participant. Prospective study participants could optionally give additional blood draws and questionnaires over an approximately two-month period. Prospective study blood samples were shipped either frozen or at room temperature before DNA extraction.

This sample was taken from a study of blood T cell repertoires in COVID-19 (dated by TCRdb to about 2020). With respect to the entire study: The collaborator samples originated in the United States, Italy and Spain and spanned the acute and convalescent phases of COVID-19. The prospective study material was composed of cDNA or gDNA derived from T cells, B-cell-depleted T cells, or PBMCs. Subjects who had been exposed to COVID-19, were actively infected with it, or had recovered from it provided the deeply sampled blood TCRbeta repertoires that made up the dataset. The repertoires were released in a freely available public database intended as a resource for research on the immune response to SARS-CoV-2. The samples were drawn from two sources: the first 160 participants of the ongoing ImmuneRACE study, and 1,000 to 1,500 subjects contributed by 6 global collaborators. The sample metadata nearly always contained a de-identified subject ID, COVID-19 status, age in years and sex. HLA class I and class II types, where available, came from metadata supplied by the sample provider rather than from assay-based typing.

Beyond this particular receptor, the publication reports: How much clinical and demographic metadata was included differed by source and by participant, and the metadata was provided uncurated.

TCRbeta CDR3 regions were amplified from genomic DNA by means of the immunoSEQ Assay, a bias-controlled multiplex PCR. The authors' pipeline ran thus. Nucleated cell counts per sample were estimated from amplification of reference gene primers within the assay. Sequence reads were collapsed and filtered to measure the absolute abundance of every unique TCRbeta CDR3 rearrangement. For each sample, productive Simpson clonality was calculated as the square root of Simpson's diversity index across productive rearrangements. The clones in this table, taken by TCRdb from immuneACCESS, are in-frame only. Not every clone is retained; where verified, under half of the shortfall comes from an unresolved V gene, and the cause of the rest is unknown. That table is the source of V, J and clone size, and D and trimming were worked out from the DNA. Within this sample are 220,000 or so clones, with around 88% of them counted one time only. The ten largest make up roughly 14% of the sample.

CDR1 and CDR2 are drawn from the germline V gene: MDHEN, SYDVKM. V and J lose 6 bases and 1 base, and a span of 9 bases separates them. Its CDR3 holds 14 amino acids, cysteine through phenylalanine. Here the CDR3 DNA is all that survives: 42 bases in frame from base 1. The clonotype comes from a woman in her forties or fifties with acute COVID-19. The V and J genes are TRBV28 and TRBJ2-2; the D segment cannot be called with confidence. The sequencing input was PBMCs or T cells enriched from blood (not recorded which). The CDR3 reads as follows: CASRPTLNTGELFF. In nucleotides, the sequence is TGTGCCAGCAGACCGACATTGAACACCGGGGAGCTGTTTTTT.